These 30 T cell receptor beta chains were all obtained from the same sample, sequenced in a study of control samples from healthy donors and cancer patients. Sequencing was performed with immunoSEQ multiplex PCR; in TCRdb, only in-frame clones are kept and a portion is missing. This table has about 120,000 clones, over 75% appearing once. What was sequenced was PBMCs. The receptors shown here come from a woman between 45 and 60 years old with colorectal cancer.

The CDR3 DNA reads as TGTGCCGGGAGGGGGGCCGGGTACAATGAGCAGTTCTTC. Translation gives CAGRGAGYNEQFF. This rearrangement joins TRBV28 to TRBJ2-1; D is possibly TRBD2 (7 bases). CDR1 is MDHEN and CDR2 is SYDVKM in the germline V gene. The ends were cut back, 11 bases at V and 4 bases at J, with 15 bases in the middle. The CDR3 loop spans 13 amino acids.

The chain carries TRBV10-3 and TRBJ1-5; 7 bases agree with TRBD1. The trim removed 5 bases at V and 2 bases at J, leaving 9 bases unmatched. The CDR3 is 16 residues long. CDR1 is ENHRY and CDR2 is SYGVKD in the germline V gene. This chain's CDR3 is CAISRDSLSGNQPQHF. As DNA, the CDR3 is TGTGCCATCAGTAGGGACAGCCTAAGTGGCAATCAGCCCCAGCATTTT.

CDR3 sequence reads: CASSYPSGGTDTQYF. The CDR3 nucleotides are TGTGCCAGCAGTTACCCTAGCGGGGGAACAGATACGCAGTATTTT. The chain combines TRBV6-5 with TRBJ2-3; 10 bases are a match to TRBD2. Germline V gene sequence: CDR1 MNHEY, CDR2 SVGAGI. The V segment lost 2 bases and the J segment 3 bases; nucleotides outside the gene matches: 2. The length of the CDR3 is 15 residues.

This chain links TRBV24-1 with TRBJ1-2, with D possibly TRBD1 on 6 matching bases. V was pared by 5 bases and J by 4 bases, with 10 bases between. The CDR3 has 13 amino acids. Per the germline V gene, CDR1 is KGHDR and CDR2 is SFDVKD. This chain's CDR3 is CATSGGPVYGYTF. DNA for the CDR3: TGTGCCACCAGTGGGGGGCCCGTCTATGGCTACACCTTC.

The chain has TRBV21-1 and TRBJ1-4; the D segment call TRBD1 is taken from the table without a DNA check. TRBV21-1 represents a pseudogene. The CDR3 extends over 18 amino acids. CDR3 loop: CASSRNPGQGENYSHLFF. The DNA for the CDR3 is TGTGCCAGCAGCCGAAATCCGGGACAGGGCGAAAACTACTCCCATTTATTTTTT.

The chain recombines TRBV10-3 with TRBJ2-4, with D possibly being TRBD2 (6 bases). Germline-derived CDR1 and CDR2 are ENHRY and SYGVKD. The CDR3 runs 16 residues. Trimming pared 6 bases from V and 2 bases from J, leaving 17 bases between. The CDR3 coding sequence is TGTGCCATCAGCCCAGGCCCGGGAGCCCCCAAAAACATTCAGTACTTC. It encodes CAISPGPGAPKNIQYF.

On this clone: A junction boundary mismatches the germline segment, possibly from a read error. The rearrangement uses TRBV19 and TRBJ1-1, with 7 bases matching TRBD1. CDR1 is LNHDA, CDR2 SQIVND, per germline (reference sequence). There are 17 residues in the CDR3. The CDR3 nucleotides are TGTGCCAGTAGCATAGAAGTCCTCGGGACAGCGAACACTGAAGCTTTCTTT. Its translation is CASSIEVLGTANTEAFF.

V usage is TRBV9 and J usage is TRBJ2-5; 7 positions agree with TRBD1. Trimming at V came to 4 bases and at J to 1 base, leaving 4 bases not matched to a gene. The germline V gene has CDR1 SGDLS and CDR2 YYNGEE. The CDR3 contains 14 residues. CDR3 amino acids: CASSSGDSQETQYF. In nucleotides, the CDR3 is TGTGCCAGCAGCTCCGGGGACAGCCAAGAGACCCAGTACTTC. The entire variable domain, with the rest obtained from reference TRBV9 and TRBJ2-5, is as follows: DSGVTQTPKHLITATGQRVTLRCSPRSGDLSVYWYQQSLDQGLQFLIQYYNGEERAKGNILERFSAQQFPDLHSELNLSSLELGDSALYFCASSSGDSQETQYFGPGTRLLVL.

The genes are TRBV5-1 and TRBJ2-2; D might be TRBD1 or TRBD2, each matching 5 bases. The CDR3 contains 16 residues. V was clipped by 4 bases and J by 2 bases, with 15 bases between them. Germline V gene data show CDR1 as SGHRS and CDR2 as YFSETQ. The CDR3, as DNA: TGCGCCAGCAGCCTCACTCCGGGACCCAACACCGGGGAGCTGTTTTTT. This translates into CASSLTPGPNTGELFF. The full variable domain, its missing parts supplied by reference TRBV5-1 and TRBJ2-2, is KAGVTQTPRYLIKTRGQQVTLSCSPISGHRSVSWYQQTPGQGLQFLFEYFSETQRNKGNFPGRFSGRQFSNSRSEMNVSTLELGDSALYLCASSLTPGPNTGELFFGEGSRLTVL.

The DNA for the CDR3 is TGTGCCAGCAGTGAAGGAGGGGGCGAGCAGTACTTC. It is translated as CASSEGGGEQYF. V and J are TRBV2 and TRBJ2-7; D is perhaps TRBD1 (6 bases). CDR1 SNHLY and CDR2 FYNNEI come from the germline V gene. V gave up 1 base and J gave up 6 bases, with 7 bases separating them. The CDR3 runs to 12 residues.

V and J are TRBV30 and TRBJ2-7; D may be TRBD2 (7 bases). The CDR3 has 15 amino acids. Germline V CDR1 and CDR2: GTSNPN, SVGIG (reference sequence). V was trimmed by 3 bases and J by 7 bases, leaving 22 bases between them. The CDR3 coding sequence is TGTGCCTGGAGCCTTGGGGGGGCGGGAGTAGAAGAGCAGTACTTC. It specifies CAWSLGGAGVEEQYF.

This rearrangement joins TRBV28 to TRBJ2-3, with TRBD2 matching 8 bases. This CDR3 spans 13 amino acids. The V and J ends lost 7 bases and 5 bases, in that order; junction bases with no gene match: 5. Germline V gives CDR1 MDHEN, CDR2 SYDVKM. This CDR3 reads CASMQRELDTQYF. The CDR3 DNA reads TGTGCCAGCATGCAGCGGGAGTTAGATACGCAGTATTTT.

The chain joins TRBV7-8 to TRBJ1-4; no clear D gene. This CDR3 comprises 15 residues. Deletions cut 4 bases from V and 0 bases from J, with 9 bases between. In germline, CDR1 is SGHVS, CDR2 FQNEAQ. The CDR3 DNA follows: TGTGCCAGCAGCTCGTCAATTGCAACTAATGAAAAACTGTTTTTT. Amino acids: CASSSSIATNEKLFF.

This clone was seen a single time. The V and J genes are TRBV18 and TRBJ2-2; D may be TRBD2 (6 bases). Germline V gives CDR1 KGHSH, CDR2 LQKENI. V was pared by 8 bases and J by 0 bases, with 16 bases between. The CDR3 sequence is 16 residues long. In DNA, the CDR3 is TGTGCCAGCACGCCCAACGGGGGATCGAACACCGGGGAGCTGTTTTTT. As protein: CASTPNGGSNTGELFF.

Written as DNA, the CDR3 is TGTGCCAGCAGTGAGCGGTATTTT. Translated: CASSERYF. The chain joins TRBV2 to TRBJ2-3; D remains ambiguous. V dropped 3 bases and J dropped 14 bases, with 3 bases sitting between them. CDR3 length equals 8 residues. CDR1 and CDR2 (germline): SNHLY, FYNNEI.

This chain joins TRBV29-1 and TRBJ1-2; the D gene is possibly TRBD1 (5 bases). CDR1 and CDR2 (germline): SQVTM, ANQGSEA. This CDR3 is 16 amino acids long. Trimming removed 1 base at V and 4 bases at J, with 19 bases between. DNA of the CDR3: TGCAGCGTTGAAGGCGCGGAAGGGCTGAGGGGCTATGGCTACACCTTC. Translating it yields CSVEGAEGLRGYGYTF.

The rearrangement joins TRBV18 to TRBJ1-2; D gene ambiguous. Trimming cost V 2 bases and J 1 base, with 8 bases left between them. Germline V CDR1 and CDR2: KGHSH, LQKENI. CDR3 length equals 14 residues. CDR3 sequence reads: CASSPIELNYGYTF. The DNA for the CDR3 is TGTGCCAGCTCACCAATAGAGCTTAACTATGGCTACACCTTC.

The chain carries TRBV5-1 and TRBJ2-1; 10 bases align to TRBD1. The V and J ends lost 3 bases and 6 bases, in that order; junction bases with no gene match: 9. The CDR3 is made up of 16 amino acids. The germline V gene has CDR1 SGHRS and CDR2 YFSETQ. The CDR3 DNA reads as TGCGCCAGCAGCTCAGTTCCGGGACAGGGGATCAATGAGCAGTTCTTC. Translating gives CASSSVPGQGINEQFF.

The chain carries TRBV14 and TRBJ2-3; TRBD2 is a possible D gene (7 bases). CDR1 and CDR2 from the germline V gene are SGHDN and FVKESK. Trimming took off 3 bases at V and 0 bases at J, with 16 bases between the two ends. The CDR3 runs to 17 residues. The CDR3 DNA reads TGTGCCAGCAGCCACCGCGACGGGGGGCTTAGCACAGATACGCAGTATTTT. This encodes CASSHRDGGLSTDTQYF.

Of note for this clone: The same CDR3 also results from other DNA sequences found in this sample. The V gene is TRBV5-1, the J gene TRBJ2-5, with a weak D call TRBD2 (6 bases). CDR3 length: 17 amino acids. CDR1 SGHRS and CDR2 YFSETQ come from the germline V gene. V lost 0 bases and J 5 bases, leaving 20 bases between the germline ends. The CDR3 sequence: CASSLGYGRGSGETQYF. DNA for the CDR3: TGCGCCAGCAGCTTGGGGTACGGTCGGGGGAGTGGGGAGACCCAGTACTTC.

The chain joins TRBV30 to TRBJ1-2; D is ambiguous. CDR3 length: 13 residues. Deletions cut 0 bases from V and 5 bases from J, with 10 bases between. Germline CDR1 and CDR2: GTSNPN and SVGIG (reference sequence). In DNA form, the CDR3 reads TGTGCCTGGAGTGTAAGCCAGTTTTATGGCTACACCTTC. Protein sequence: CAWSVSQFYGYTF.

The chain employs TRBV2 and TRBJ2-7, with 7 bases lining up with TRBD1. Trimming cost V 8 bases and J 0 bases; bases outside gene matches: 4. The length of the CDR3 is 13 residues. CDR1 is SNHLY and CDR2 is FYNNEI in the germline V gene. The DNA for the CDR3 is TGTGCCAGCGGACAGGACTTCTCCTACGAGCAGTACTTC. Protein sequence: CASGQDFSYEQYF.

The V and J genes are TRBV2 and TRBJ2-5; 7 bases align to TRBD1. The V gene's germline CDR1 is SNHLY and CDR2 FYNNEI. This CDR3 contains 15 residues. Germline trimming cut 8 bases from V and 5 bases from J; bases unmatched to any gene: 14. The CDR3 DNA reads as TGTGCCAGCGCAGCAGGCCCAGGGGGAGTCGAGACCCAGTACTTC. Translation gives CASAAGPGGVETQYF. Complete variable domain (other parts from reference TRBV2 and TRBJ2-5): EPEVTQTPSHQVTQMGQEVILRCVPISNHLYFYWYRQILGQKVEFLVSFYNNEISEKSEIFDDQFSVERPDGSNFTLKIRSTKLEDSAMYFCASAAGPGGVETQYFGPGTRLLVL.

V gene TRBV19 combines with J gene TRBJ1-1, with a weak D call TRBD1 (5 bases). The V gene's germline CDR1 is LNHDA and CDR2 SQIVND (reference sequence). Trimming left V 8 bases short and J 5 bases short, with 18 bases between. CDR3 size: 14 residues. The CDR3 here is CASDKGWGETEAFF. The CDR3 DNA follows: TGTGCCAGTGATAAGGGTTGGGGGGAAACTGAAGCTTTCTTT.

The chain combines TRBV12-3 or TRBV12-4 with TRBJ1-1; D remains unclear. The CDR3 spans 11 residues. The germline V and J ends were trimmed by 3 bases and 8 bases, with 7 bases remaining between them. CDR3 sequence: CASSLTGEAFF. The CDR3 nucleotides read TGTGCCAGCAGTTTGACGGGGGAAGCTTTCTTT.

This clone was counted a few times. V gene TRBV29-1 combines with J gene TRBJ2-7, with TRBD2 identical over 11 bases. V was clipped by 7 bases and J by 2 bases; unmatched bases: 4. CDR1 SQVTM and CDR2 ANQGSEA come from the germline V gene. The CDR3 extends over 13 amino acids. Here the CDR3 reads CSARLAGTYEQYF. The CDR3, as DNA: TGCAGCGCCAGACTAGCGGGGACCTACGAGCAGTACTTC.

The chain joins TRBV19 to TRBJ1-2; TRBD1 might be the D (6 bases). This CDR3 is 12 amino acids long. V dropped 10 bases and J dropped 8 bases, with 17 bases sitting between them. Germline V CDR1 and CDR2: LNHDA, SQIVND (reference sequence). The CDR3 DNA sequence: TGTGCCACCCCGACAGGAGAGGGAGGCTACACCTTC. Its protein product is CATPTGEGGYTF.

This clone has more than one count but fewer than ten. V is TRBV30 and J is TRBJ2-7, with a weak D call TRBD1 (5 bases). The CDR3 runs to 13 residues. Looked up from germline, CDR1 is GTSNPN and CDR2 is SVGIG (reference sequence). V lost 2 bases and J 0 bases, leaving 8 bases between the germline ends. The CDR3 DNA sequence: TGTGCCTGGAGTCGGACACGCTCCTACGAGCAGTACTTC. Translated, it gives CAWSRTRSYEQYF.

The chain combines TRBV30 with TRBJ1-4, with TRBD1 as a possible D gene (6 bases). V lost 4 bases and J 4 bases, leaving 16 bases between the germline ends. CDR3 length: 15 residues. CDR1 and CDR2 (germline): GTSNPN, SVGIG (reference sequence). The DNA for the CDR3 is TGTGCCTGGACAGGGGCCCGAACGGTTAATGAAAAACTGTTTTTT. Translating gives CAWTGARTVNEKLFF.

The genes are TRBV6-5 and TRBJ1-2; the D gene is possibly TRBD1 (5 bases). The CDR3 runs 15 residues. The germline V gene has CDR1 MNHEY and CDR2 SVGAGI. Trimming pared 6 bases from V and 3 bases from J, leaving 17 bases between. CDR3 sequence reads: CASSSRGGIYYGYTF. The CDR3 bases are TGTGCCAGCAGCTCCCGGGGGGGGATATACTATGGCTACACCTTC.